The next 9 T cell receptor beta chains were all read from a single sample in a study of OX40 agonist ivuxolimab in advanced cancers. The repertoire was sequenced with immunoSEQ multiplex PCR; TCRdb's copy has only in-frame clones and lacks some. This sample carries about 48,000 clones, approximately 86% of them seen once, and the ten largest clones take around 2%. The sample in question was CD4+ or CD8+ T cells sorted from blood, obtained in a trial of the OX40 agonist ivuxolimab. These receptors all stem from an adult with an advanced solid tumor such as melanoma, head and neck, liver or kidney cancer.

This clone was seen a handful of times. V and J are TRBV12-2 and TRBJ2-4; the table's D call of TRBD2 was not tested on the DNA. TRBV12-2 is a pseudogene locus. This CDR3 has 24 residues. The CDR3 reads CASRLAHVTSGKPGQNGAKNIQYF. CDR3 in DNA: TGTGCAAGTCGCTTAGCCCATGTGACTAGCGGGAAGCCGGGGCAAAATGGAGCCAAAAACATTCAGTACTTC.

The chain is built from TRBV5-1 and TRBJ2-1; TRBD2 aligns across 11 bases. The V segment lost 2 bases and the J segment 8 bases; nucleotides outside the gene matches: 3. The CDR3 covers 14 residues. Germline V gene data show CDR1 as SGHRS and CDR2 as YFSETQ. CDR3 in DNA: TGCGCCAGCAGCTTACTACTAGCGGGAGATGAGCAGTTCTTC. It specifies CASSLLLAGDEQFF. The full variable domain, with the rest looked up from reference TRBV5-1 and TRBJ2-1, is KAGVTQTPRYLIKTRGQQVTLSCSPISGHRSVSWYQQTPGQGLQFLFEYFSETQRNKGNFPGRFSGRQFSNSRSEMNVSTLELGDSALYLCASSLLLAGDEQFFGPGTRLTVL.

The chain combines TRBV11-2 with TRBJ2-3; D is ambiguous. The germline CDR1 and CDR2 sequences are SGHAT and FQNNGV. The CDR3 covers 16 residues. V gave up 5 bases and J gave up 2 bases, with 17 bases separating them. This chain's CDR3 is CASSLRSLSATDTQYF. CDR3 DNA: TGTGCCAGCAGCCTACGTAGTTTGTCAGCCACAGATACGCAGTATTTT. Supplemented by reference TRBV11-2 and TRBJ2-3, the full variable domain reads EAGVAQSPRYKIIEKRQSVAFWCNPISGHATLYWYQQILGQGPKLLIQFQNNGVVDDSQLPKDRFSAERLKGVDSTLKIQPAKLEDSAVYLCASSLRSLSATDTQYFGPGTRLTVL.

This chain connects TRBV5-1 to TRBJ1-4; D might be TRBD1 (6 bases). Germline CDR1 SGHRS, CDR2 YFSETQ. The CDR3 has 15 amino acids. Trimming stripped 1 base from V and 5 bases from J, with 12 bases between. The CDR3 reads CASSLRGGPNEKLFF. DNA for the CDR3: TGCGCCAGCAGCTTGAGGGGGGGGCCGAATGAAAAACTGTTTTTT.

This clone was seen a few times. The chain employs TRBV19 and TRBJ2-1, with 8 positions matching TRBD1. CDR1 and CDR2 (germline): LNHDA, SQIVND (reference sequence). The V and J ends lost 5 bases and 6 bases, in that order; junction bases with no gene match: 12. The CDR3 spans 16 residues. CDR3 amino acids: CASSLYGTGSLNEQFF. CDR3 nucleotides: TGTGCCAGTAGTCTTTACGGGACAGGTAGTCTCAATGAGCAGTTCTTC.

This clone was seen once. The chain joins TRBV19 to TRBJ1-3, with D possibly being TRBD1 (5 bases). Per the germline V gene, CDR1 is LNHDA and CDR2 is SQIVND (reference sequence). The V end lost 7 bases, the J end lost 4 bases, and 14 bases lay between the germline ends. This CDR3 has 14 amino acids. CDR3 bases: TGTGCCAGTACCTGGGACCAGAGAGGAAACACCATATATTTT. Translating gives CASTWDQRGNTIYF. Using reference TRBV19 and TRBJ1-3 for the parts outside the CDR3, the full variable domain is DGGITQSPKYLFRKEGQNVTLSCEQNLNHDAMYWYRQDPGQGLRLIYYSQIVNDFQKGDIAEGYSVSREKKESFPLTVTSAQKNPTAFYLCASTWDQRGNTIYFGEGSWLTVV.

CDR3 nucleotides: TGCGCCAGCAGCTTGGCCGAACTAGCGGGGACCTACGAGCAGTACTTC. Amino acid sequence: CASSLAELAGTYEQYF. The genes are TRBV5-1 and TRBJ2-7; the match to TRBD2 covers 10 bases. CDR1 is SGHRS and CDR2 is YFSETQ in the germline V gene. The CDR3 consists of 16 residues. Trimming took 0 bases from V and 2 from J; bases not matched to a gene: 5.

Here the CDR3 DNA reads TGTGCCATCAAGGGAGTAGGCCCTGGAGGCTACACCTTC. This encodes CAIKGVGPGGYTF. The rearrangement links TRBV19 to TRBJ1-2; no reliable D call. CDR1 and CDR2 from the germline V gene are LNHDA and SQIVND (reference sequence). The ends were cut back, 10 bases at V and 8 bases at J, with 20 bases in the middle. There are 13 residues in the CDR3.

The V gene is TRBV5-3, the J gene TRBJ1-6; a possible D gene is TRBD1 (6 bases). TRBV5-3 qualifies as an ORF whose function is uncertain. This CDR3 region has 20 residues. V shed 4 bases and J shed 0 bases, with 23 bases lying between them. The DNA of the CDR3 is TGTGCCAGAAGCATCTATTATCAGGGGAACCGAACCTCCTATAATTCACCCCTCCACTTT. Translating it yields CARSIYYQGNRTSYNSPLHF.